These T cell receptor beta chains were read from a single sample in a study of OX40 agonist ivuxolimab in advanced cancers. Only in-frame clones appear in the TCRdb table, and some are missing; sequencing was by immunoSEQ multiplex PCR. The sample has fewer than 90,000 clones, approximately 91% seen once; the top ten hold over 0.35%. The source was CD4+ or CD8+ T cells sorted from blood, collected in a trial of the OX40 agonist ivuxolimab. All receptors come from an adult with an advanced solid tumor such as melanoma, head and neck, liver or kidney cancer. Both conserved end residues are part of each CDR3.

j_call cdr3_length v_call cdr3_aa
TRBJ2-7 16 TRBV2 CASSYGPGQGLDEQYF
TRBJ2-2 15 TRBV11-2 CASSKAGRNTGELFF
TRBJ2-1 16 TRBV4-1 CASSHLLRTGMNEQFF
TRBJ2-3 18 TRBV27 CASSSLLDSLAYTDTQYF
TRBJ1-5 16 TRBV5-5 CASSFEQGAWDQPQHF
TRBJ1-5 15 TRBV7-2 CASSSDAGGSGPQHF
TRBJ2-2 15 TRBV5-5 CASSYWLGGGGELFF
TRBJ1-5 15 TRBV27 CASSLALDSNQPQHF
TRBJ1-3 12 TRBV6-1 CASSGSGNTIYF
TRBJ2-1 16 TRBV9 CASSPPGTSGSNEQFF
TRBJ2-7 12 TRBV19 CASSDDYYEQYF
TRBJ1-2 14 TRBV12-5 CASGLEGRDYGYTF
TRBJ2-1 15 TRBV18 CASSQGQGRNNEQFF
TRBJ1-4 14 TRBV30 CAWRGGAANEKLFF
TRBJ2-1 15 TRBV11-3 CASSRGLAGGHEQFF
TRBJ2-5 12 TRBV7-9 CASSLDGWGQYF
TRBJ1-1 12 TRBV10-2 CASRAANTEAFF
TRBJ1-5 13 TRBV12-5 CASGLADRAPQHF
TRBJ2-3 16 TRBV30 CAWSLGLAGAGDTQYF
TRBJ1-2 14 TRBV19 CASSPLTDNYGYTF